This T cell receptor (beta chain) is drawn from a study of molecular identifiers for immune sequencing clone quantification (dated by TCRdb to 2016 to 2018). Turning to the overall study: In a replicate experiment, RNA from roughly 21,000 or 96,000 naive CD8 T cells was split into five aliquots, four of which were sequenced. CD8 T cells were used in a methods study to benchmark molecular-identifier clustering-based TCR repertoire sequencing (MIDCIRS) and TCR RNA copy counting.

The library was generated by PCR. Sequencer: Illumina HiSeq 4000. Bulk TCR libraries were made following a previously described method, with the TCR primers given in Table S5. Purification of total RNA was performed with the Qiagen AllPrep DNA/RNA kit. Before analysis, reads from multiple sequencing runs of the same library were pooled. The published analysis was carried out like this. Reads were retained only if their TCR constant sequence matched exactly, and those retained reads were trimmed to 150 nt and grouped according to their 12-nt molecular barcodes. Reads in each barcode group were sub-clustered using a 15% Levenshtein threshold, and a quality-weighted consensus sequence was built for each RNA molecule. Non-functional sequences were removed, as were lower-count sequences one edit away from another. Based on a fit of two negative binomial distributions, barcode sub-clusters having less than 20% of the maximum read count were discarded. The public reads were reprocessed in TCRdb via fastp at Q25 and MiXCR, keeping in-frame beta chains. CDR3 protein duplicates are merged, each entry listing the most common genes and DNA. None of the V and J calls come from the authors' own analysis; TCRdb made them. This sample comprises over 600,000 distinct CDR3 sequences, 15% to 20% of them detected only once. The leading ten clones occupy roughly 0.83% of the sample.

General findings and caveats noted by the study authors: Approximately 2.7 recovered TCR RNA copies per cell were obtained by modeling, versus roughly 9.7 by digital PCR, implying a capture efficiency of about 30%. In CMV-specific effector cells, over 98% of molecules were held by clones above 20 RNA copies, whereas under 1% of molecules were held by such clones in naive cells. Highly expanded clone sizes could be underestimated because identical TCR molecules may share a barcode. Spiked-in Jurkat TCR RNA equal to a single cell's worth was reported to be detectable even within 1,100,000 naive CD8 T cells. When barcode sub-clustering was not used, chimeric consensus sequences inflated TCR diversity, with chimeras reaching as high as 47%. The naive libraries included spiked-in Jurkat TCR RNA (around 9 copies' worth), and this Jurkat TCR RNA is not part of the donor repertoire.

The CDR3 spans 12 residues, from the cysteine through the phenylalanine. Here the CDR3 DNA is all that survives: 36 bases in frame from base 1. In the germline V gene (reference sequence), CDR1 corresponds to DFQATT and CDR2 to SNEGSKA. V and J lose 0 bases and 5 bases, and a span of 8 bases separates them. This clonotype appeared many times. It has no known antigen specificity. Base qualities were left out, and no much larger clone turns up one base away. Libraries of naive CD8 T cells were generated from roughly 21,000 to 960,000 sorted cells, with 10%, 30% or 50% of the purified RNA used. Naive CD8 T cells, defined as CD8+CD4-CCR7+CD45RA+, were FACS-sorted into RLT Plus buffer on a BD FACSAria II. To test detection sensitivity, Jurkat RNA equivalent to over 8 TCR copies was spiked into samples of about 17,000-1,100,000 naive CD8 T cells. Enrichment of CD8 T cells was done with RosetteSep CD8+ T Cell Enrichment Cocktail plus Ficoll-Paque, and ACK red cell lysis came afterward.

This clonotype originated in a human donor in good health. Some libraries in this study had Jurkat cell RNA spiked in. The chain couples TRBV20-1 to TRBJ2-7; TRBD1 is a weak D gene call, 5 bases matching. Sequenced input: naive CD8+ T cells from blood, with Jurkat cell RNA spiked in. The cell subset or site label on this specimen signifies: FACS-sorted CD8+CD4-CCR7+CD45RA+ naive T cells. The CDR3 region has the sequence CSARDRGHEQYF. The DNA sequence reads TGCAGTGCTAGAGATAGGGGCCACGAGCAGTACTTC.